This TCR beta chain was documented in a study of blood T cells in healthy people across ages. Study conclusions and caveats: Per million T cells, TCR beta diversity dropped about linearly as age rose.

A second PCR of 7 to 11 cycles used a sample-barcoded 5' primer and a J-beta primer mix. Each CDR3 protein gets one entry after TCRdb re-called the 5' RACE reads with MiXCR. The data contain 1.5 million to 2 million distinct CDR3 sequences, just under 50% of them singletons. CDR1 and CDR2 (germline): MNHNS, SASEGT. The CDR3 is made up of 16 amino acids. Trimming stripped 5 bases from V and 0 bases from J, with 13 bases between. With regard to this clonotype: Its antigen is undetermined.

The donors, all healthy, were Caucasians living in Russia, aged roughly 6 to 95. Sequenced sample: blood. The V and J genes are TRBV6-1 and TRBJ1-4; the D gene is possibly TRBD1 (5 bases). The sequence was collected from a middle-aged woman in good health. This CDR3 is CASSLRQRATNEKLFF. CDR3 nucleotide sequence: TGTGCCAGCAGTCTCCGACAGAGGGCAACTAATGAAAAACTGTTTTTT.